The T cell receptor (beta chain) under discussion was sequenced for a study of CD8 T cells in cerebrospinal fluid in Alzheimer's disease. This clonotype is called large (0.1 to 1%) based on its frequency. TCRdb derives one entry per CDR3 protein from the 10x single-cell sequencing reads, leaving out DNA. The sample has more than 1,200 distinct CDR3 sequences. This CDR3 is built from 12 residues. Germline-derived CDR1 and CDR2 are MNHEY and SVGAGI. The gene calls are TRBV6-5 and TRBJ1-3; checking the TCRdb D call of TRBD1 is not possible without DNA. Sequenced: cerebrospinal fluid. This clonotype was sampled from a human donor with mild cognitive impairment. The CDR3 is CASGQGRNTIYF.